This TCR beta chain stems from a study of shared clonotypes between healthy human individuals. Comments on this clone: Its antigen is unknown.

Those who donated, Caucasian adults without exception, all lived in Nashville, Tennessee. The germline V and J ends were trimmed by 5 bases and 5 bases, with 25 bases remaining between them. Germline V CDR1 and CDR2: SGHRS, YFSETQ. This CDR3 has 18 residues. General observations from the study: How much donors shared clonotypes was expected to be affected by sequencing depth.

The table came from immunoSEQ multiplex PCR; TCRdb's copy has only in-frame clones and leaves some out. The sample lists more than 2,000,000 clones, around 94% occurring once. This sequence joins TRBV5-1 and TRBJ2-2; maybe TRBD2 (7 bases). The sequence derives from a man aged 18 to 35 in good health. Input material: naive CD4+ T cells sorted from blood. Specified subset: CD45RA+ positively selected. The CDR3 DNA reads TGCGCCAGCAGGGAGGGCGGGGGCCCTCTGTATCATACCGGGGAGCTGTTTTTT. Translating it yields CASREGGGPLYHTGELFF.